This T cell receptor (beta chain) was identified during a study of blood T cells in healthy people across ages. Germline lookup yields CDR1 DFQATT and CDR2 SNEGSKA (reference sequence). The CDR3 has 14 amino acids. It was with a sample-barcoded 5' primer and a J-beta primer mix that a second PCR of roughly 7 to 12 cycles was run. TCRdb itself ran the 5' RACE reads through MiXCR, one entry per CDR3 protein. The data hold roughly 1,500,000 distinct CDR3 sequences, with roughly 40% observed a single time. The chain links TRBV20-1 to TRBJ2-1, with 7 bases lining up with TRBD2. The J call may be faulty, since TRBJ2-7 better matches the DNA end. The sequence came from a woman under 30 in good health. The sequencing sample was made of blood. CDR3 in DNA: TGCAGTGCTAGGGCGAGCGGGAACGCCTACGAGCAGTACTTC. Residues: CSARASGNAYEQYF.